There are many counts of the clone carrying this T cell receptor beta chain. The antigen is unknown. The sample originates from a study of T cells in Graves' hyperthyroidism and ophthalmopathy. Patients were excluded because of uncontrolled infection, other autoimmune disease, pregnancy or lactation. With 0 bases clipped from V and 6 bases from J, the junction kept 7 bases outside the gene matches. From germline, CDR1 is DFQATT and CDR2 SNEGSKA (reference sequence). This CDR3 has 14 amino acids. Researchers amplified the TCR beta CDR3 regions from RNA transcripts. Initially, a first-round RT-PCR of the TCR CDR3 employed the HTBI primer set. One entry per CDR3 protein, called by TCRdb with MiXCR from the multiplex PCR reads. The sample carries about 540,000 distinct CDR3 sequences, around 45% recorded once. Study results and limitations: Ophthalmopathy and stable hyperthyroidism were told apart by a 13 V-J model.

Sequencing was done on a sample of peripheral blood or thyroid tissue (not recorded which). This sequence originates from a woman aged 18-35 years with Graves' hyperthyroidism. The chain is built from TRBV20-1 and TRBJ2-7, with 8 bases lining up with TRBD2. This chain's CDR3 is CSARDSREGGEQYF. The CDR3 DNA is TGCAGTGCTAGAGATTCCCGGGAGGGCGGCGAGCAGTACTTC.